This T cell receptor beta chain was recorded in a study of response to subunit inactivated influenza vaccine. General study results and limits: That few new T cells are recruited by each seasonal influenza vaccination was the authors' suggestion.

One entry per CDR3 protein, called by TCRdb with MiXCR from the RT-PCR reads. The sample has roughly 460,000 distinct CDR3 sequences; 9.5% to 13% are singletons. This clonotype was counted a few times. Its specificity is unknown. The V end lost 7 bases, the J end lost 5 bases, and 12 bases lay between the germline ends. CDR1 is SNHLY and CDR2 is FYNNEI in the germline V gene. The CDR3 runs to 12 residues. The input for sequencing was PBMCs from blood, taken 35 to 45 days after vaccination. This sequence joins TRBV2 and TRBJ2-7; D is perhaps TRBD1 (6 bases). This receptor was taken from a man over 45 who received an inactivated influenza vaccine. The CDR3 region is CASNPQGNEQYF. Written as DNA, the CDR3 is TGTGCCAGCAATCCCCAGGGGAACGAGCAGTACTTC.